Listed below are T cell receptor beta chains from one sample, sequenced in a study of T cells after yellow fever vaccination. Each CDR3 protein is one row after TCRdb ran MiXCR on the 5' RACE reads. The sample has 300,000 to 400,000 distinct CDR3 sequences; around 12% are singletons. The sample was CD4+ T cells sorted from PBMCs, taken 15 days after the yellow fever booster vaccination. These TCRs come from a young man who received the YFV17D yellow fever vaccine. CDR3s include the opening cysteine and the closing phenylalanine or tryptophan. D genes are given only for firm matches. Some rows have no size entry. The others give once, few or many, or a class for an expanded clone.

clone_size d_call j_call v_call cdr3_nt cdr3_aa
few . TRBJ2-7 TRBV5-6 TGTGCCAGCAGCTTGGGGCGAGGGGGACCCGAGCAGTACTTC CASSLGRGGPEQYF
. TRBD2 TRBJ2-1 TRBV11-2 TGTGCCAGCAGCTTGGGGAGGGGTCCGGCCAATGAGCAGTTCTTC CASSLGRGPANEQFF
. . TRBJ2-4 TRBV7-8 TGTGCCAGCACCTCTTGGGGGGACTTAGCCAAAAACATTCAGTACTTC CASTSWGDLAKNIQYF
. . TRBJ2-3 TRBV18 TGTGCCAGCTCACCGTTTTCCGGGGATACGCAGTATTTT CASSPFSGDTQYF
few . TRBJ2-5 TRBV5-1 TGCGCCAGCAGCGCCTCGACAAACCAAGAGACCCAGTACTTC CASSASTNQETQYF
. . TRBJ2-3 TRBV5-4 TGTGCCAGCAGCTTTCGGGGGCCAATCACAGATACGCAGTATTTT CASSFRGPITDTQYF
many . TRBJ1-5 TRBV20-1 TGCAGTGCTCCGAGCAGCGGTCAGCCCCAGCATTTT CSAPSSGQPQHF
few . TRBJ1-2 TRBV12-3/TRBV12-4 TGTGCCAGCAGTTTGGGTGATGGTTCTTATAACTATGGCTACACCTTC CASSLGDGSYNYGYTF
. TRBD1 TRBJ2-2 TRBV28 TGTGCCAGCACATCCGGGACAGGGACTGGGGAGCTGTTTTTT CASTSGTGTGELFF
many . TRBJ2-7 TRBV4-1 TGCGCCAGCAGCCAAGGGGACGGCTACTCCTACGAGCAGTACTTC CASSQGDGYSYEQYF
few . TRBJ2-5 TRBV3-1 TGTGCCAGCAGCCAAGTCCCTGAGACCCAGTACTTC CASSQVPETQYF
. . TRBJ2-5 TRBV9 TGTGCCAGCAGCGCCACGGCGGGAGAGACCCAGTACTTC CASSATAGETQYF
. . TRBJ2-5 TRBV5-1 TGCGCCAGCAGCCCGGCCGTCGGTCAGGTAGCAGAGACCCAGTACTTC CASSPAVGQVAETQYF
. TRBD2 TRBJ2-3 TRBV7-2 TGTGCCAGCACTCAGCGGGGGGATGCAGATACGCAGTATTTT CASTQRGDADTQYF
few TRBD1 TRBJ2-3 TRBV5-1 TGCGCCAGCAGGAGACAGGGAAGAGACACAGATACGCAGTATTTT CASRRQGRDTDTQYF
. TRBD1 TRBJ2-7 TRBV10-2 TGCGCCAGCAGTGACTGGACAGGGGGGACCGAGCAGTACTTC CASSDWTGGTEQYF
. . TRBJ2-2 TRBV4-3 TGCGCCAGCAGCCAAGCCTCTAACACCGGGGAGCTGTTTTTT CASSQASNTGELFF
few . TRBJ1-1 TRBV4-3 TGCGCCAGCAGCCAAGGAGGGCGGTGGACTGAAGCTTTCTTT CASSQGGRWTEAFF
few . TRBJ2-2 TRBV15 TGTGCCACCAGCAGAGATAGCGGCGGGGAGCTGTTTTTT CATSRDSGGELFF
. . TRBJ1-3 TRBV9 TGTGCCAGCAGCCAATTGTCGAACACCATATATTTT CASSQLSNTIYF
. . TRBJ2-3 TRBV11-2 TGTGCCAGCAGCCCGACTCGGGGAGTCACAGATACGCAGTATTTT CASSPTRGVTDTQYF
. . TRBJ2-5 TRBV27 TGTGCCAGCAGTTTCATGGGCCAAGAGACCCAGTACTTC CASSFMGQETQYF
. TRBD2 TRBJ2-5 TRBV7-9 TGTGCCAGCAGCCCGTTGCGGGGGGGCCTAGAGACCCAGTACTTC CASSPLRGGLETQYF
many TRBD2 TRBJ2-5 TRBV5-8 TGTGCCAGCAGCTTAAGCGGGGGGGTCCAAGAGACCCAGTACTTC CASSLSGGVQETQYF
. . TRBJ2-2 TRBV25-1 TGTGCCAGCAGTACTTCACAAGCGAACACCGGGGAGCTGTTTTTT CASSTSQANTGELFF
many . TRBJ1-1 TRBV29-1 TGCAGCGCCCGGTCGCCGGGGAGAACTGAAGCTTTCTTT CSARSPGRTEAFF
few TRBD1 TRBJ1-3 TRBV6-5 TGTGCCAGCAGTCGTGACAGGGGAAGCAACACCATATATTTT CASSRDRGSNTIYF
few . TRBJ1-1 TRBV18 TGTGCCAGCTCACCATTCCGGGACAACACTGAAGCTTTCTTT CASSPFRDNTEAFF
. TRBD1 TRBJ1-1 TRBV20-1 TGCAGTGCTAGAGATAAGACAGGGCCCACTGAAGCTTTCTTT CSARDKTGPTEAFF
. . TRBJ2-3 TRBV29-1 TGCAGCGCGCGAAGAGATACGCAGTATTTT CSARRDTQYF
many . TRBJ1-2 TRBV3-1 TGTGCCAGCAGCCAAGGGGGGGGGCGTGGAGGCACCTTC CASSQGGGRGGTF
few TRBD1 TRBJ2-1 TRBV6-6 TGTGCCAGCAGAAAGAGGAGGGACAGGGGGTACAATGAGCAGTTCTTC CASRKRRDRGYNEQFF
. . TRBJ2-2 TRBV7-3 TGTGCCAGCAGCTTACCCGGGCACGGGGAGCTGTTTTTT CASSLPGHGELFF
few TRBD2 TRBJ2-1 TRBV6-2/TRBV6-3 TGTGCCAGCAGTCGAAGCCCCGGGACTAGCGGGGGGCCGGCCGACAGATACAATGAGCAGTTCTTC CASSRSPGTSGGPADRYNEQFF
. . TRBJ1-6 TRBV6-5 TGTGCCAGCAGCAGGACAAGGGACCTCTACTCCGATAATTCACCCCTCCACTTT CASSRTRDLYSDNSPLHF
many TRBD1 TRBJ2-2 TRBV29-1 TGCAGCGTTGATGGGACAGGGCGGATCCGGACCGGGGAGCTGTTTTTT CSVDGTGRIRTGELFF
few . TRBJ2-3 TRBV12-3/TRBV12-4 TGTGCCAGCAGCCCCTTTGGTAGGACGGACCCTAGCACAGATACGCAGTATTTT CASSPFGRTDPSTDTQYF
few TRBD2 TRBJ2-5 TRBV24-1 TGTGCCACCAGTGATTTCAAGCGGGGGGGCCTGGAGACCCAGTACTTC CATSDFKRGGLETQYF
few TRBD2 TRBJ2-3 TRBV4-2 TGTGCCAGCAGCCAAGAGACTAGCGGGGCGCTTCATACGCAGTATTTT CASSQETSGALHTQYF
. TRBD1 TRBJ1-2 TRBV6-5 TGTGCCAGCAGTAAGGACAGGGATGGGTATGGCTACACCTTC CASSKDRDGYGYTF
. TRBD2 TRBJ2-3 TRBV7-9 TGTGCCAGCAGCTTAGCGTGGACTAGAAAAGATACGCAGTATTTT CASSLAWTRKDTQYF
. . TRBJ1-2 TRBV4-3 TGCGCCAGCAGCCAAGAGCGACGGGCTGGCTACACCTTC CASSQERRAGYTF
. . TRBJ2-1 TRBV4-2 TGTGCCAGCAGCTCCGGGAGTGGAGCGGACTACAATGAGCAGTTCTTC CASSSGSGADYNEQFF
many TRBD2 TRBJ2-4 TRBV20-1 TGCAGTGCTAGAGATTGGGGGGGTCTAACCAAAAACATTCAGTACTTC CSARDWGGLTKNIQYF
few TRBD1 TRBJ2-3 TRBV6-5 TGTGCCAGCAGTTATAGGGACAGGGGCACAGATACGCAGTATTTT CASSYRDRGTDTQYF
few TRBD1 TRBJ1-1 TRBV20-1 TGCAGTGCTAGAGCCCAGGGGGCCAGGGACACTGAAGCTTTCTTT CSARAQGARDTEAFF
many . TRBJ2-1 TRBV5-6 TGTGCCAGCAGCTTGACGAAGAACCGGGAATCCTACAATGAGCAGTTCTTC CASSLTKNRESYNEQFF
few TRBD1 TRBJ2-3 TRBV5-6 TGTGCCAGCAGCCCAGGACAGGACCGTACGCAGTATTTT CASSPGQDRTQYF
. . TRBJ2-2 TRBV5-1 TGCGCCAGCAGCGGAGAAAGGGTCTCCGGGGAGCTGTTTTTT CASSGERVSGELFF
. . TRBJ2-5 TRBV20-1 TGCAGTGCGGACCTCGAGGGGACCCAGTACTTC CSADLEGTQYF
. TRBD1 TRBJ1-6 TRBV20-1 TGCAGTGCCCGAGGGGGTTTGGGACAGGGGAATTCACCCCTCCACTTT CSARGGLGQGNSPLHF